This T cell receptor beta chain was sequenced in a study of radiotherapy plus CTLA-4 blockade in lung cancer. Whole-study context: Among all patients, roughly 17% showed objective responses, while about 31% had disease control.

Points from the study as a whole: Radiotherapy with ipilimumab was followed by blood expansion of tumor-derived clones.

Method: immunoSEQ multiplex PCR; TCRdb's copy keeps in-frame clones and lacks some. Counted here are about 31,000 clones, 60% to 80% occurring once; the ten biggest clones make up more than 4.5%. Worth noting for this clone: Its specificity is unknown.

With ipilimumab providing CTLA-4 blockade, focal radiation was administered to patients who had chemo-refractory metastatic non-small-cell lung cancer. The specimen was peripheral blood, collected from a patient treated with radiotherapy plus ipilimumab. The TCR comes from a human donor with non-small cell lung cancer whose response to radiotherapy plus ipilimumab could not be evaluated.

CDR3 in amino acids: CASRGTGGGDGYTF. In nucleotides, the CDR3 is TGTGCCAGCAGGGGAACAGGGGGCGGAGATGGCTACACCTTC. The chain is built from TRBV6-5 and TRBJ1-2; 9 nucleotides agree with TRBD1. Germline CDR1 MNHEY, CDR2 SVGAGI. Trimming took 6 bases from V and 6 from J; bases not matched to a gene: 8. The CDR3 has 14 amino acids.